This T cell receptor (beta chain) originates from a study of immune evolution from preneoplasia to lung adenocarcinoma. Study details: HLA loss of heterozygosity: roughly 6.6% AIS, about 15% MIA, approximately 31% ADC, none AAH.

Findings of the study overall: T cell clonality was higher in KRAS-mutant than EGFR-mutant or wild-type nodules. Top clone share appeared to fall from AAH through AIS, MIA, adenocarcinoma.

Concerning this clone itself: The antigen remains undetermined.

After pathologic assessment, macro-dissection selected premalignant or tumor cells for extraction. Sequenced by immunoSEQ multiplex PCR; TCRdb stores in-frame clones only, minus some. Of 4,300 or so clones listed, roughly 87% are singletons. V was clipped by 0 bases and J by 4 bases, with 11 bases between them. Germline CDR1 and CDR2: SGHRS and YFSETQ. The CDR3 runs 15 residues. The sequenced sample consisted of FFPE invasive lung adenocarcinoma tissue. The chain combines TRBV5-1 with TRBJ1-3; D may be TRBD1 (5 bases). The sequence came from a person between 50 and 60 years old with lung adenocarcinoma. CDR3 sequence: CASSLDGTWGNTIYF. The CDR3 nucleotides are TGCGCCAGCAGCTTGGACGGGACTTGGGGAAACACCATATATTTT.